What follows are 19 T cell receptor beta chains derived from one specimen sequenced in a study of molecular identifiers for immune sequencing clone quantification. TCRdb re-analysed the PCR reads in MiXCR, keeping a single row per CDR3 protein. The sample yields hundreds of thousands of distinct CDR3 sequences, 25% seen once. The sequencing sample was made of naive CD8+ T cells from blood, with Jurkat cell RNA spiked in. Subset specified: FACS-sorted CD8+CD4-CCR7+CD45RA+ naive T cells. These receptors were taken from a human donor in good health. Some libraries in this study had Jurkat cell RNA spiked in.

In this sample, this clonotype turned up a few times. The rearrangement uses TRBV20-1 and TRBJ2-7, with 10 bases aligning to TRBD2. Germline V gives CDR1 DFQATT, CDR2 SNEGSKA (reference sequence). This CDR3 contains 14 residues. The ends lost 4 bases at V and 3 bases at J; junction bases unmatched: 6. DNA for the CDR3: TGCAGTGCTAAGACTAGCGGGTTCCTCTACGAGCAGTACTTC. Translated, it gives CSAKTSGFLYEQYF.

Note on this clonotype: This may arise from a read error, as a much more abundant clone is one base away. The chain uses TRBV5-1 and TRBJ1-1; D gene uncertain. The CDR3 is 14 residues long. The V end was cut by 0 bases, the J end by 4 bases, with 10 bases between. Germline V gene lookup returns CDR1 SGHRS and CDR2 YFSETQ. The CDR3 here is CASSLAGRSTEAFF. In nucleotides, the CDR3 is TGCGCCAGCAGCTTGGCCGGACGGAGCACTGAAGCTTTCTTT.

This clonotype was recorded at least ten times. J is TRBJ2-7 and V is TRBV6-1; 9 nucleotides line up with TRBD2. The V and J ends lost 11 bases and 1 base, in that order; junction bases with no gene match: 6. This CDR3 is 13 amino acids long. Per the germline V gene, CDR1 is MNHNS and CDR2 is SASEGT. The CDR3 DNA is TGTGCCGTCCTGAGCGGGAGGTCCTACGAGCAGTACTTC. It yields the protein CAVLSGRSYEQYF.

The chain recombines TRBV4-1 with TRBJ2-7; D remains unclear. CDR3 length: 14 amino acids. CDR1 MGHRA and CDR2 YSYEKL come from the germline V gene. V lost 0 bases to trimming and J lost 1 base, with 7 bases between them. CDR3 DNA: TGCGCCAGCAGCCAAGAGATATGGTCCTACGAGCAGTACTTC. Protein product: CASSQEIWSYEQYF.

A note on this clonotype: One end of the junction varies from germline; a read error may be responsible. The chain has TRBV10-3 and TRBJ2-7; 7 nucleotides line up with TRBD1. The CDR3 contains 17 residues. The germline V gene has CDR1 ENHRY and CDR2 SYGVKD. The CDR3 loop reads CAISESDRASSSYAQYF. The CDR3 region has the DNA TGTGCCATCAGTGAGTCTGACAGGGCCTCCAGCTCCTACGCGCAGTACTTC.

This clonotype has a handful of counts. The V and J genes are TRBV2 and TRBJ2-3; 11 nucleotides align to TRBD2. This CDR3 has 14 amino acids. Germline V CDR1 and CDR2: SNHLY, FYNNEI. The V and J ends lost 6 bases and 4 bases, in that order; junction bases with no gene match: 3. The CDR3 sequence is CASRLSGGADTQYF. CDR3 coding DNA: TGTGCCAGCAGGCTTAGCGGGGGGGCAGATACGCAGTATTTT.

The V and J genes are TRBV4-1 and TRBJ1-1; D is undetermined. This CDR3 comprises 14 residues. The germline V and J ends were trimmed by 4 bases and 2 bases, with 11 bases remaining between them. Germline CDR1 is MGHRA and CDR2 is YSYEKL. CDR3 amino acids: CASSPGPDNTEAFF. Here the CDR3 DNA reads TGCGCCAGCAGCCCCGGACCGGATAACACTGAAGCTTTCTTT.

The sample holds many counts of this clonotype. This chain uses TRBV7-9 with TRBJ2-7, with 7 bases identical to TRBD1. Per the germline V gene, CDR1 is SEHNR and CDR2 is FQNEAQ (reference sequence). V shed 6 bases and J 3 bases; nucleotides not matched to a gene: 8. This CDR3 contains 14 residues. CDR3 in amino acids: CASSYHGTDYEQYF. The CDR3 nucleotides read TGTGCCAGCAGTTATCACGGGACAGACTACGAGCAGTACTTC.

This clonotype turned up a few times. J is TRBJ1-1 and V is TRBV9; unclear D gene. The CDR3 has 15 amino acids. CDR1 is SGDLS and CDR2 is YYNGEE in the germline V gene. Trimming took 0 bases from V and 6 from J, leaving 15 bases between them. CDR3 protein: CASSVATAERAEAFF. In nucleotides, the CDR3 is TGTGCCAGCAGCGTAGCTACAGCCGAGCGGGCTGAAGCTTTCTTT.

This clonotype was counted ten times or more. The chain joins TRBV5-1 to TRBJ2-5, with 9 nucleotides matching TRBD1. Trimming cost V 3 bases and J 1 base; bases outside gene matches: 7. From germline, CDR1 is SGHRS and CDR2 YFSETQ. This CDR3 has 16 amino acids. The CDR3 loop is CASSSPGQGRQETQYF. The CDR3 bases are TGCGCCAGCAGCTCCCCCGGACAGGGGCGCCAAGAGACCCAGTACTTC.

This clonotype was seen more than once but under ten times. This chain joins TRBV19 and TRBJ1-5; maybe TRBD1 (5 bases). CDR3 length equals 15 residues. Looked up from germline, CDR1 is LNHDA and CDR2 is SQIVND (reference sequence). The V end lost 2 bases, the J end lost 4 bases, and 12 bases lay between the germline ends. CDR3 coding DNA: TGTGCCAGTAGTATATCAGGGAGCCCAAATCAGCCCCAGCATTTT. Its protein is CASSISGSPNQPQHF.

In its sample, this clonotype was seen many times. The genes are TRBV7-8 and TRBJ2-7; 8 nucleotides align to TRBD2. The trim removed 4 bases at V and 2 bases at J, leaving 7 bases unmatched. Germline V gene data show CDR1 as SGHVS and CDR2 as FQNEAQ. CDR3 length: 15 residues. As DNA, the CDR3 is TGTGCCAGCAGCTCTATAGCGGGGTGGACCTACGAGCAGTACTTC. Its protein product is CASSSIAGWTYEQYF. Together with reference TRBV7-8 and TRBJ2-7, the CDR3 gives the full variable domain: GAGVSQSPRYKVAKRGQDVALRCDPISGHVSLFWYQQALGQGPEFLTYFQNEAQLDKSGLPSDRFFAERPEGSVSTLKIQRTQQEDSAVYLCASSSIAGWTYEQYFGPGTRLTVT.

Worth noting for this clonotype: One junction end disagrees with the germline gene, perhaps due to a read error. V is TRBV7-6 and J is TRBJ2-3; 13 bases align to TRBD2. Germline values: CDR1 SGHVS, CDR2 FNYEAQ. The CDR3 spans 16 residues. In nucleotides, the CDR3 is TGTGCCAGCAGCTCGACTAGCGGGAGGAATCCAGATGCGCAGTATTTT. Translating gives CASSSTSGRNPDAQYF.

Concerning this clonotype itself: One end of the junction fails to match germline, which may point to a read error. CDR3 sequence: CSAKGQHSYERYF. CDR3 DNA sequence: TGCAGTGCTAAGGGACAGCACTCCTACGAGCGGTACTTC. This chain connects TRBV20-1 to TRBJ2-7; 7 bases align to TRBD1. The CDR3 has 13 amino acids. Germline-derived CDR1 and CDR2 are DFQATT and SNEGSKA (reference sequence).

This clonotype was found a few times. The chain carries TRBV6-2 or TRBV6-3 and TRBJ2-3, with 8 positions matching TRBD2. The CDR3 extends over 16 amino acids. CDR1 is MNHEY, CDR2 SVGEGT, per germline. V lost 2 bases, J lost 1 base, and 5 bases stayed unmatched. CDR3 nucleotide sequence: TGTGCCAGCAGTTACAAGCGGGGGTCCCGCACAGATACGCAGTATTTT. This gives the protein CASSYKRGSRTDTQYF.

The chain uses TRBV19 and TRBJ2-3, with D unresolved. The CDR3 loop spans 17 amino acids. V was trimmed by 5 bases and J by 2 bases, leaving 20 bases between them. Germline V gene lookup returns CDR1 LNHDA and CDR2 SQIVND (reference sequence). CDR3 loop: CASSRPQTFSFTDTQYF. CDR3 in DNA: TGTGCCAGTAGTCGCCCACAGACGTTCTCGTTCACAGATACGCAGTATTTT.

This clonotype was seen only a few times. CDR3 sequence reads: CASSLALGTGKYGYTF. The CDR3 DNA is TGTGCCAGCAGCTTAGCGCTCGGGACAGGGAAGTATGGCTACACCTTC. The genes are TRBV7-2 and TRBJ1-2, with 9 bases fitting TRBD1. The CDR3 loop spans 16 amino acids. Trimming removed 0 bases from V and 5 bases from J; junction bases left unmatched: 7. The germline V gene has CDR1 SGHTA and CDR2 FQGNSA.

As concerns this clonotype: A read error may explain this, as a much larger clone is one base away. This CDR3 fails to terminate in the conserved phenylalanine or tryptophan, so it likely reflects a read error. The genes are TRBV7-2 and TRBJ2-7; the D gene could be TRBD1 or TRBD2 (6 bases each). Trimming removed 0 bases from V and 4 bases from J, with 13 bases in between. Germline V gene sequence: CDR1 SGHTA, CDR2 FQGNSA. The CDR3 is made up of 15 amino acids. The CDR3 coding sequence is TGTGCCAGCAGCTTAGCGGGGGGCGACTTATACGAGCAGTACATC. Translated, it gives CASSLAGGDLYEQYI.

This clonotype was recorded many times. The V gene is TRBV7-9, the J gene TRBJ2-7; TRBD2 is a possible D gene (5 bases). Trimming shortened V by 1 base and J by 7 bases, and 8 bases separated the two germline ends. This CDR3 is built from 12 residues. Germline CDR1 and CDR2: SEHNR and FQNEAQ (reference sequence). Written as DNA, the CDR3 is TGTGCCAGCAGCTTAGACACGGGGGAGCAGTACTTC. This gives the protein CASSLDTGEQYF.